This T cell receptor beta chain is drawn from a study of Ad26.COV2.S vaccination and SARS-CoV-2 variants. In the study overall: Into the muscle, Ad26.COV2.S was dosed once or twice, 56 days apart. Findings of the study overall: It is possible that the TCR breadth and depth analyses underestimated the total T cell responses. Considerable breadth of spike-specific CD8+ and CD4+ T cell responses has reportedly been documented following vaccination.

The treatment was: 15 to 20 received Ad26.COV2.S at low or high dose, single or two shots; roughly five received placebo; per-sample allocation not given. Each sample was drawn 63 days after the first injection (of vaccine or placebo). Germline V gene lookup returns CDR1 SQVTM and CDR2 ANQGSEA. The length of the CDR3 is 13 residues. The V gene lost 2 bases and the J gene lost 3 bases, with 10 bases spanning the gap. Profiled with immunoSEQ multiplex PCR; TCRdb holds only in-frame clones, not every one. Here the sample spans some 340,000 clones, 70% to 90% being singletons. Comments on this clone: Its antigen is undetermined.

Material: peripheral blood, obtained in a trial of Ad26.COV2.S vaccine versus placebo. The chain employs TRBV29-1 and TRBJ1-2, with D uncertain. This clonotype was obtained from a person between 18 and 65 years old who received the Ad26.COV2.S COVID-19 vaccine or a placebo. The CDR3 here is CSVESGSHYGYTF. The DNA for the CDR3 is TGCAGCGTTGAAAGTGGTTCCCACTATGGCTACACCTTC.